This T cell receptor beta chain originates from a study of T cell repertoires in cytomegalovirus infection. Across the whole study: Matching HLA type and CMV infection were both indicated by public TCR beta signatures. General study findings and limits: Ex vivo responses were dominated by HLA-C-restricted CMV-specific TCR beta clonotypes.

TCRdb re-derived calls from the reads in MiXCR, one entry per CDR3 protein. This sample carries about 230,000 distinct CDR3 sequences, under 25% of them seen once, and the ten largest clones take around a sixth. The CDR3 has 18 amino acids. Germline V CDR1 and CDR2: MDHEN, SYDVKM. Trimming cost V 5 bases and J 5 bases; bases outside gene matches: 12. Many counts were recorded for this clonotype. Its antigen is undetermined. The rearrangement links TRBV28 to TRBJ1-4; 12 bases line up with TRBD1. The sequenced material came from CD8+ T cells from PBMCs. The TCR originated in a human donor in good health (CMV status not recorded). Some clones in this sample may be carry-over from other donors' samples. The CDR3: CASSPIRDRGPGNEKLFF. CDR3 sequence (DNA): TGTGCCAGCAGTCCCATACGGGACAGGGGGCCGGGGAATGAAAAACTGTTTTTT.